This T cell receptor beta chain was recovered during a study of shared clonotypes between healthy human individuals (dated by TCRdb to 2018 to 2021). Background on the whole study: The cohort comprised a couple of women and three men aged 18 to 49 years. For each donor, three plates each were used for CD4 naive and CD4 memory, two plates were used for CD8 naive, and one plate was used for CD8 memory. To increase sequencing depth and limit assay-specific biases, TCR repertoire library preparation and sequencing were carried out by different laboratories using diverse techniques. To estimate repertoire size and how much clonotype sharing occurs between individuals, the study deeply sequenced the blood TCR repertoires of about five healthy adults. Between about 0.8 and 9.5 billion PBMCs per donor were obtained by leukapheresis. General findings and caveats noted by the study authors: Rarefaction of sorted-subset datasets indicated incomplete sequencing despite the large sequencing depth. Because the study included only a small number of donors, the genetic and exposure-history diversity represented was limited. Sampling was limited to blood, and TCR repertoires in tissue likely differ from TCR repertoires in blood. Compared with non-shared clonotypes, clonotypes shared by all four sorted-subset donors had higher generation probabilities. Naive subsets generally had larger estimated clonotype richness than memory subsets did. Pairwise subsampling led to the expectation that sequencing depth would affect the degree of clonotype sharing among donors. Across a few donors, around 5% of naive CD4, more than 3% of naive CD8, about 2.3% of memory CD4, and 0.4% of memory CD8 clonotypes were shared.

Donors were healthy HIV-negative adults with no recently reported acute infections or vaccinations. Only Caucasian adults living in Nashville, Tennessee, USA were represented among the donors. The CD8 memory samples were a combination of magnetically selected CD45RO+ cells and CCR7-negative CD45RA+ effector memory (TemRA) cells. After blood collection by leukapheresis, PBMCs were isolated using Ficoll-Histopaque density gradient centrifugation and then cryopreserved in the vapor phase of liquid nitrogen. Analytical flow cytometry was used to check the purity and quantity of every magnetically sorted T cell population. From each sorted fraction, genomic DNA was isolated and quantified by UV absorbance on a Nanodrop 2000c. The cysteine opens and the phenylalanine closes a CDR3 of 14 amino acids. Kept here is only the CDR3 DNA, which spans 42 bases and is read in frame from base 1. V trim: 0 bases; J trim: 7 bases; unmatched bases: 3. CDR1 and CDR2, looked up from the germline V gene, are MDHEN and SYDVKM.

Comments on this clone: The antigen it binds to is not known. Base qualities are not recorded, but no much larger clone differs from it by a single base.

Using the deep immunoSEQ assay, TCR CDR3 regions were amplified from genomic DNA by multiplex PCR. Extracted genomic DNA from each cell subset was distributed evenly across all wells of several immunoSEQ 96-well plates, and each plate was treated as a replicate. For sorted subsets, each replicate PCR was loaded with about 200 ng genomic DNA, equivalent to approximately 27,000 T cell genomes. Purified libraries were quantified with a Qubit 3.0 fluorometer, sized on a Bioanalyzer 2100, and re-quantified with the KAPA Library Quantification kit. A separate single-read 150-cycle Illumina NextSeq 550 flow cell was used to sequence each immunoSEQ 96-well plate. Concerning the study's data processing: The immunoSEQ output contained only junctional sequences without quality scores, so filtering could not match that applied to full-length reads. Sequences were annotated with PyIR, a Python wrapper for IgBLAST v1.9, using IMGT germline references to assign V/J genes and CDR3. Reads were filtered out if the reads had weak V/J assignments (E-value above 1e-6), no CDR3, stop codons, out-of-frame junctions, or ambiguous translated residues. V3J clonotypes were defined by identical inferred V gene, J gene, and CDR3 amino acid sequence. To compute the percentage overlap between repertoires, the number of shared unique clonotypes was divided by the size of the smaller repertoire. Repertoire richness was assessed with RTK rarefaction, the Chao1 estimator, and Recon v2.1 estimates of unobserved clonotypes. For all TCRbeta clonotypes obtained by the gDNA method from four donors, generation probabilities were computed with OLGA. The table comes from immuneACCESS by way of TCRdb, which keeps in-frame sequences with V and J called. Part of the clones is missing from these tables; in studies checked, under half for an unresolved V gene and the rest for unknown reasons. That table furnishes V, J and clone size, whereas the DNA furnished D and trimming. This sample gives around 690,000 clones in total; roughly 87% of them show up just once. The top ten hold 30% to 40% of the sample.

This sequence was found in a man aged 18-30 years in good health. Some clones in this sample may be carry-over from other donors' samples. The chain links TRBV28 with TRBJ2-1; 7 junctional bases match TRBD1. The sequenced sample was memory CD8+ T cells from PBMCs. The cell subset or site label for this specimen denotes: CD45RO+ cells pooled with CCR7-negative TemRA cells. The DNA sequence is given as TGTGCCAGCAGTTTATGGGGGACAGCTAATGAGCAGTTCTTC. It encodes CASSLWGTANEQFF. This CDR3, with the reference TRBV28 and TRBJ2-1 proteins standing in past its ends, gives the full variable domain DVKVTQSSRYLVKRTGEKVFLECVQDMDHENMFWYRQDPGLGLRLIYFSYDVKMKEKGDIPEGYSVSREKKERFSLILESASTNQTSMYLCASSLWGTANEQFFGPGTRLTVL.